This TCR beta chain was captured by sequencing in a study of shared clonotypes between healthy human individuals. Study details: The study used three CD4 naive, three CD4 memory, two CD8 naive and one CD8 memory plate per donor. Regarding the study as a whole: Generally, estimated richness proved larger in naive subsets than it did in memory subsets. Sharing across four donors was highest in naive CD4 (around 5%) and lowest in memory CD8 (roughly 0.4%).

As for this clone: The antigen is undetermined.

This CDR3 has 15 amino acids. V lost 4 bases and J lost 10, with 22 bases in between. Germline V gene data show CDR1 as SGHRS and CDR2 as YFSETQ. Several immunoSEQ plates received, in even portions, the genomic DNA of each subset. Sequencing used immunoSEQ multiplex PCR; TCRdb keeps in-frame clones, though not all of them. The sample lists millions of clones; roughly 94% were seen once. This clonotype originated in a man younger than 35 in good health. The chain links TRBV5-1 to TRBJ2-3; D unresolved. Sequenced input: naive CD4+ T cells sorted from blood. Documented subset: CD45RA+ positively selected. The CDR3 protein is CASSNTGERNDPQYF. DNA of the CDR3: TGCGCCAGCAGCAATACCGGAGAGAGAAACGATCCGCAGTATTTT. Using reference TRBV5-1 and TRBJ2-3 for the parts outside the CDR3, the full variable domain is KAGVTQTPRYLIKTRGQQVTLSCSPISGHRSVSWYQQTPGQGLQFLFEYFSETQRNKGNFPGRFSGRQFSNSRSEMNVSTLELGDSALYLCASSNTGERNDPQYFGPGTRLTVL.